The 16 T cell receptor beta chains reported below all come from one sample, sequenced in a study of T cells in Graves' hyperthyroidism and ophthalmopathy (dated by TCRdb to between 2019 and 2020). The library was made by multiplex PCR. Sequencer: Illumina HiSeq 2000. Amplification of TCR beta CDR3 regions was carried out from RNA transcripts. The TCR CDR3 was subjected to a first round of RT-PCR using the HTBI primer set and the Qiagen OneStep RT-PCR kit. The public reads were run again by TCRdb, first through fastp at Q25 and then through MiXCR, and only productive beta chains were kept. Duplicate CDR3 protein sequences are folded into a single record with the most common DNA and genes. The sample table records hundreds of thousands of distinct CDR3 sequences; around 13% of these occur just once. The ten largest clones take up around 23% of the sample. The sequencing input was blood. The receptors derive from a woman aged 25 to 39 with Graves' hyperthyroidism.

This clonotype has a handful of counts. This sequence joins TRBV27 and TRBJ1-2; D is undetermined. CDR1 is MNHEY and CDR2 is SMNVEV in the germline V gene (reference sequence). V lost 0 bases to trimming and J lost 7 bases, with 9 bases between them. The CDR3 length is 13 residues. Here the CDR3 reads CASSLSGSSGYTF. The CDR3 region has the DNA TGTGCCAGCAGTTTATCAGGGAGCAGTGGCTACACCTTC.

For this clonotype: Possible read error: a much larger clone is one base away. J is TRBJ1-5 and V is TRBV6-5; 7 nucleotides align to TRBD1. The CDR3 is 17 amino acids. Germline-derived CDR1 and CDR2 are MNHEY and SVGAGI. V gave up 4 bases and J gave up 1 base; unmatched junction bases: 10. For the CDR3, the DNA is TGTGCCAGCAGTTGCTTACGCGAGGGGGCGAGCAATCAGCCCCAGCATTTT. Translating gives CASSCLREGASNQPQHF.

This clonotype was observed at least ten times. The rearrangement joins TRBV27 to TRBJ1-1; 12 bases agree with TRBD1. Germline CDR1 is MNHEY and CDR2 is SMNVEV (reference sequence). The CDR3 is 14 residues long. V lost 6 bases and J lost 5; bases outside the gene matches: 4. This chain's CDR3 is CASRGTGGLTEAFF. As DNA, the CDR3 is TGTGCCAGCAGAGGGACAGGGGGCTTGACTGAAGCTTTCTTT.

The genes are TRBV7-9 and TRBJ2-2, with a tentative D call TRBD2 (5 bases). Germline V gene data show CDR1 as SEHNR and CDR2 as FQNEAQ (reference sequence). V gave up 5 bases and J gave up 7 bases, with 8 bases separating them. The CDR3 extends over 12 amino acids. CDR3 bases: TGTGCCAGCAGCGAGGAGGTCGGGGAGCTGTTTTTT. It specifies CASSEEVGELFF.

This clonotype was picked up a small number of times. This chain uses TRBV7-2 with TRBJ2-1; possibly TRBD2 for D (5 bases). Germline assignment: CDR1 SGHTA and CDR2 FQGNSA. Deletions cut 5 bases from V and 7 bases from J, with 15 bases between. The CDR3 covers 14 residues. CDR3 in amino acids: CASSHDGVLNEQFF. The DNA for the CDR3 is TGTGCCAGCAGCCATGACGGGGTCTTGAATGAGCAGTTCTTC. The variable domain in full, with the rest retrieved from reference TRBV7-2 and TRBJ2-1, is GAGVSQSPSNKVTEKGKDVELRCDPISGHTALYWYRQSLGQGLEFLIYFQGNSAPDKSGLPSDRFSAERTGGSVSTLTIQRTQQEDSAVYLCASSHDGVLNEQFFGPGTRLTVL.

This clonotype showed up just a few times. The chain carries TRBV30 and TRBJ1-1; the D gene is possibly TRBD1 (6 bases). Germline values: CDR1 GTSNPN, CDR2 SVGIG (reference sequence). CDR3 size: 16 residues. Trimming took 4 bases from V and 0 from J, leaving 18 bases between them. The DNA of the CDR3 is TGTGCCTGGACTTTACAGGGTTGGGGGATGAACACTGAAGCTTTCTTT. Translating gives CAWTLQGWGMNTEAFF.

This chain connects TRBV27 to TRBJ1-6, with a weak D call TRBD1 (6 bases). The CDR3 spans 15 residues. The germline CDR1 and CDR2 sequences are MNHEY and SMNVEV (reference sequence). Trimming took off 5 bases at V and 10 bases at J, with 18 bases between the two ends. CDR3 sequence reads: CASSLTTGLMSPLHF. The CDR3 coding sequence is TGTGCCAGCAGTCTGACGACAGGTCTTATGTCACCCCTCCACTTT.

The J gene is TRBJ2-3, the V gene TRBV6-5; the match to TRBD2 covers 12 bases. V lost 2 bases to trimming and J lost 2 bases; unmatched junction nucleotides: 5. From germline, CDR1 is MNHEY and CDR2 SVGAGI. CDR3 length: 17 amino acids. The CDR3 DNA is TGTGCCAGCAGTTACCGGGGACTAGCGGGCTACACAGATACGCAGTATTTT. Its protein product is CASSYRGLAGYTDTQYF.

This clonotype has more than one count but fewer than ten. The chain couples TRBV2 to TRBJ1-5, with 8 bases aligning to TRBD1. Germline lookup yields CDR1 SNHLY and CDR2 FYNNEI. The junction had 13 bases not matched to a gene; V was cut back by 6 bases and J by 0 bases. There are 18 residues in the CDR3. Here the CDR3 reads CASRSGQGVPYSNQPQHF. In nucleotides, the CDR3 is TGTGCCAGCAGATCCGGACAGGGTGTCCCTTATAGCAATCAGCCCCAGCATTTT. The variable domain in full, completed from reference TRBV2 and TRBJ1-5, reads EPEVTQTPSHQVTQMGQEVILRCVPISNHLYFYWYRQILGQKVEFLVSFYNNEISEKSEIFDDQFSVERPDGSNFTLKIRSTKLEDSAMYFCASRSGQGVPYSNQPQHFGDGTRLSIL.

This clonotype was observed at least ten times. CDR3 residues: CASSLVRFKYF. CDR3 DNA sequence: TGTGCCAGCAGTTTAGTCAGATTCAAGTACTTC. This rearrangement joins TRBV28 to TRBJ2-5; D gene uncertain. Germline V gives CDR1 MDHEN, CDR2 SYDVKM. V was trimmed by 2 bases and J by 12 bases, leaving 10 bases between them. CDR3 size: 11 residues.

J is TRBJ1-5 and V is TRBV15; D gene ambiguous. The CDR3 runs 15 residues. The V end was cut by 4 bases, the J end by 5 bases, with 15 bases between. Germline V gives CDR1 LNHNV, CDR2 YYDKDF (reference sequence). The CDR3 protein is CATSIFGEQYQPQHF. In nucleotides, the CDR3 is TGTGCCACCAGCATCTTCGGGGAGCAGTATCAGCCCCAGCATTTT.

This clonotype was picked up many times. The chain couples TRBV28 to TRBJ2-1, with D tentatively TRBD2 (5 bases). Germline values: CDR1 MDHEN, CDR2 SYDVKM. The CDR3 is 17 residues long. Trimming stripped 4 bases from V and 2 bases from J, with 18 bases between. The CDR3 DNA reads as TGTGCCAGCAGTTCCTACCTAGCAGGACCCACCTACAATGAGCAGTTCTTC. It specifies CASSSYLAGPTYNEQFF.

The chain links TRBV29-1 to TRBJ1-2; 8 bases map to TRBD1. CDR1 is SQVTM, CDR2 ANQGSEA, per germline. CDR3 size: 13 residues. Losses at the gene ends were 4 bases for V and 3 bases for J; bases not matched to a gene: 4. CDR3 protein: CSVAPGQDYGYTF. The CDR3 bases are TGCAGCGTTGCCCCGGGACAGGACTATGGCTACACCTTC.

As to this clonotype: A much larger clone lies one base from this, so it may be a read error. V usage is TRBV28 and J usage is TRBJ1-6; no firm D call. The germline CDR1 and CDR2 sequences are MDHEN and SYDVKM. This CDR3 has 13 amino acids. CDR3 nucleotides: TGTGCCAGCAGGGTGGAGAGTGATTCACCCCCCCACTTT. Residues: CASRVESDSPPHF.

This chain uses TRBV4-1 with TRBJ2-7; TRBD1 aligns across 9 bases. Germline CDR1 is MGHRA and CDR2 is YSYEKL. J lost 7 bases, V lost 0 bases, and 7 bases had no gene match. The CDR3 runs to 15 residues. DNA of the CDR3: TGCGCCAGCAGCCAAGAAGGGACAGGGTTCTTAGAGCAGTACTTC. It translates to CASSQEGTGFLEQYF.

The gene calls are TRBV20-1 and TRBJ1-2; D is uncertain. The CDR3 covers 15 residues. The germline gives CDR1 DFQATT, CDR2 SNEGSKA (reference sequence). Between the trimmed V and J ends, which lost 6 bases and 7 bases, there was a span of 24 bases. For the CDR3, the DNA is TGCAGTGCCCACCCCCCGGGCAGTCTCGGTTTTGGCTACACCTTC. This codes for CSAHPPGSLGFGYTF.